This T cell receptor (beta chain) was profiled in a study of Siglec-9 on CD8 T cells in melanoma. Only in-frame clones appear in the TCRdb table, and some are missing; sequencing was by immunoSEQ multiplex PCR. The repertoire holds 25,000 to 35,000 clones, roughly 78% seen once, with under 6.5% in the top ten. Trimming pared 2 bases from V and 1 base from J, leaving 2 bases between. This CDR3 is built from 12 residues. Germline-derived CDR1 and CDR2 are MGHRA and YSYEKL. Specimen: Siglec-9- CD8+ T cells sorted from blood. The TCR originated in a human donor in good health. V is TRBV4-1 and J is TRBJ1-1, with unresolved D. This CDR3 reads CASSQRNTEAFF. In nucleotides, the CDR3 is TGCGCCAGCAGCCAACGGAACACTGAAGCTTTCTTT.